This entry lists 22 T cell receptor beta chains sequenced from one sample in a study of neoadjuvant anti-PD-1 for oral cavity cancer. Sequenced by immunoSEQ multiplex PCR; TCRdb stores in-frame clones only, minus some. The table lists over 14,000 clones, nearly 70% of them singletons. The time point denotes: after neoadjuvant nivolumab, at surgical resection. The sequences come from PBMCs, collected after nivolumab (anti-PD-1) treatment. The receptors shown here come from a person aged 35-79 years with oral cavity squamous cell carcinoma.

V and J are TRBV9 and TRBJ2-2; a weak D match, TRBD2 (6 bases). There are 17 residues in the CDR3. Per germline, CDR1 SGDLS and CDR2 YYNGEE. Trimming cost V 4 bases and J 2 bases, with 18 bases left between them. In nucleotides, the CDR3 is TGTGCCAGCAGCCCTCGGGGTGGCGGGGTTAACACCGGGGAGCTGTTTTTT. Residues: CASSPRGGGVNTGELFF.

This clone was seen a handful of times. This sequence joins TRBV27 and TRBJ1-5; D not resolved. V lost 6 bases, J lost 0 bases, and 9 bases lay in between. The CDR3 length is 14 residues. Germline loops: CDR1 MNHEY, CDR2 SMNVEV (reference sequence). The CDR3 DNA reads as TGTGCCAGCAGCCCGCAAGCTAGCAATCAGCCCCAGCATTTT. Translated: CASSPQASNQPQHF.

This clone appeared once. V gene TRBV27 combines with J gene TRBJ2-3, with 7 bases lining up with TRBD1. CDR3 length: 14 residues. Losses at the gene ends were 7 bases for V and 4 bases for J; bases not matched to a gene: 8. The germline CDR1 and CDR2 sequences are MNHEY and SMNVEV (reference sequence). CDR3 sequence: CASTPTGTPDTQYF. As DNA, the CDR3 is TGTGCCAGCACCCCGACAGGGACCCCAGATACGCAGTATTTT.

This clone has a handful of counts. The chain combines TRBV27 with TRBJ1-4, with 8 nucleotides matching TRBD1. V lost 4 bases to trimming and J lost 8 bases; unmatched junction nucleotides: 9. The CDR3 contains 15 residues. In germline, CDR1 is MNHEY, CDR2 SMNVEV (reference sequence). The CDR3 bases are TGTGCCAGCAGTTCCTCAGGGGGCGCAAACGAAAAACTGTTTTTT. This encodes CASSSSGGANEKLFF.

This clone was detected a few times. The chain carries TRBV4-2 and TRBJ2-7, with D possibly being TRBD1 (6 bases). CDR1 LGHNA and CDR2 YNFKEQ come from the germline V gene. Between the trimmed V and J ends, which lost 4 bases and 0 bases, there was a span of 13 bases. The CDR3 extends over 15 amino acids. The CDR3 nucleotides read TGTGCCAGCAGCCGTTCATCGGACAGCTCCTACGAGCAGTACTTC. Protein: CASSRSSDSSYEQYF.

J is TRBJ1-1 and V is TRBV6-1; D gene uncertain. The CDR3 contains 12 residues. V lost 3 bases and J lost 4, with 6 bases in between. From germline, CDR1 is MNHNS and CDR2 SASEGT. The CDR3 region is CASSDPVTEAFF. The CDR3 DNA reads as TGTGCCAGCAGTGATCCCGTCACTGAAGCTTTCTTT.

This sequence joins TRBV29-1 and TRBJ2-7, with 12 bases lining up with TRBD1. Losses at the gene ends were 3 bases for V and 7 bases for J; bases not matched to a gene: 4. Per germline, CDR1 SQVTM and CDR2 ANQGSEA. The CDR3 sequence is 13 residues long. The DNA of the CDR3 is TGCAGCGTTGAGGGACAGGGGGCGGCTGAGCAGTACTTC. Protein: CSVEGQGAAEQYF.

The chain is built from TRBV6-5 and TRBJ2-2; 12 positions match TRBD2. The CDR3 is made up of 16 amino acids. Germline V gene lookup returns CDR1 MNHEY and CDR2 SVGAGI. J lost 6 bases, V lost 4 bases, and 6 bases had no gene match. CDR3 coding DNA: TGTGCCAGCAGTTCGAGGACTAGCGGGAATCCCGGGGAGCTGTTTTTT. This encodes CASSSRTSGNPGELFF.

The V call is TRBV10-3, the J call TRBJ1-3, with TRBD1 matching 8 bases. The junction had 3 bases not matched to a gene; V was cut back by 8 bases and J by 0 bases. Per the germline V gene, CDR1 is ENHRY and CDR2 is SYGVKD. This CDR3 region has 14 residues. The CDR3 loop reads CAIQGQGSGNTIYF. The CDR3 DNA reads TGTGCCATCCAAGGACAGGGCTCTGGAAACACCATATATTTT.

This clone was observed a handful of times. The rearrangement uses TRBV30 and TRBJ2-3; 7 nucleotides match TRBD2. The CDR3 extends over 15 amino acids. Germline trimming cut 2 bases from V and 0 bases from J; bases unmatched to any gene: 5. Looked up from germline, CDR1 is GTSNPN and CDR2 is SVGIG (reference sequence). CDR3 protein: CAWSRDSGSTDTQYF. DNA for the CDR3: TGTGCCTGGAGTAGGGATAGCGGGAGCACAGATACGCAGTATTTT.

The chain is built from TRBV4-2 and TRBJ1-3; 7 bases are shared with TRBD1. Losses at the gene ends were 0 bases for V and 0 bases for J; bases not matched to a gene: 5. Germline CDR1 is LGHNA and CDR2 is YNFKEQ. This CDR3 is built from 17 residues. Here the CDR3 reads CASSQEGGSTSGNTIYF. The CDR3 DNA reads TGTGCCAGCAGCCAAGAAGGGGGCAGTACCTCTGGAAACACCATATATTTT.

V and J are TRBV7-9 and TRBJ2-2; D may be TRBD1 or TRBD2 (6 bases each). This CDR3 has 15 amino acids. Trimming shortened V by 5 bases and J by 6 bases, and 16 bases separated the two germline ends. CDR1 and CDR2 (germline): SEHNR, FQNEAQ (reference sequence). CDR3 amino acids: CASSLYLEGAGELFF. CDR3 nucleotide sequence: TGTGCCAGCAGCCTTTACCTGGAGGGGGCCGGGGAGCTGTTTTTT.

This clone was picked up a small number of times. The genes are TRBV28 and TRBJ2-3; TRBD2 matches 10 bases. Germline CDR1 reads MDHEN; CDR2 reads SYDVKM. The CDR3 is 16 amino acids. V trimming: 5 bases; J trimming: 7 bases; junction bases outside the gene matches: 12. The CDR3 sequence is CASSTPTSGKRYTQYF. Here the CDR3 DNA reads TGTGCCAGCAGTACCCCCACTAGCGGGAAGAGGTATACGCAGTATTTT.

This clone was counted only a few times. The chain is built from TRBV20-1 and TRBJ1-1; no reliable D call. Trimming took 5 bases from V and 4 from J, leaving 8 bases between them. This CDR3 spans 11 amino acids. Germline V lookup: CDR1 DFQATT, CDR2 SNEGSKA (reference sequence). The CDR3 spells CSAGEGTEAFF. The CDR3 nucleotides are TGCAGTGCTGGGGAGGGCACTGAAGCTTTCTTT.

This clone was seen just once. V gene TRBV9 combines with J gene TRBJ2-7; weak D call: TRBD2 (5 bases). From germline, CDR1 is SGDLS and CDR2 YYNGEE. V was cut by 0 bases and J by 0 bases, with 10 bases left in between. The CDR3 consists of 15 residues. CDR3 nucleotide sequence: TGTGCCAGCAGCGTAGGAGCGGACCCCTCCTACGAGCAGTACTTC. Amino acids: CASSVGADPSYEQYF. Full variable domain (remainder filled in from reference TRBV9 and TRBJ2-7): DSGVTQTPKHLITATGQRVTLRCSPRSGDLSVYWYQQSLDQGLQFLIQYYNGEERAKGNILERFSAQQFPDLHSELNLSSLELGDSALYFCASSVGADPSYEQYFGPGTRLTVT.

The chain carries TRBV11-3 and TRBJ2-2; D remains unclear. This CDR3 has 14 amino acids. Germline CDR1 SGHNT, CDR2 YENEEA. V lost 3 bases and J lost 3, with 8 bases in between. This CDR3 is CASSFNAYTGELFF. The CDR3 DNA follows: TGTGCCAGCAGCTTTAATGCATACACCGGGGAGCTGTTTTTT.

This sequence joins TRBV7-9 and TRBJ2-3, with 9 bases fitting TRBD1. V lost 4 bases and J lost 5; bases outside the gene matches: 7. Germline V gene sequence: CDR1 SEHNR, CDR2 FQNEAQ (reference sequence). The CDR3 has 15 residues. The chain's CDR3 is CASSSTRDRVDTQYF. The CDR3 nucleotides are TGTGCCAGCAGCTCAACCCGGGACAGGGTAGATACGCAGTATTTT. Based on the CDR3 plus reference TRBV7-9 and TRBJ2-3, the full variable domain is DTGVSQNPRHKITKRGQNVTFRCDPISEHNRLYWYRQTLGQGPEFLTYFQNEAQLEKSRLLSDRFSAERPKGSFSTLEIQRTEQGDSAMYLCASSSTRDRVDTQYFGPGTRLTVL.

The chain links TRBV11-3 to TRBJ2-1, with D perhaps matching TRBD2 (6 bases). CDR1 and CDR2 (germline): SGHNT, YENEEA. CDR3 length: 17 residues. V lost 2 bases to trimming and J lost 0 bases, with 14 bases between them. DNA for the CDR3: TGTGCCAGCAGCTTACGAGCAGGAGGGAGCTCCTACAATGAGCAGTTCTTC. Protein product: CASSLRAGGSSYNEQFF.

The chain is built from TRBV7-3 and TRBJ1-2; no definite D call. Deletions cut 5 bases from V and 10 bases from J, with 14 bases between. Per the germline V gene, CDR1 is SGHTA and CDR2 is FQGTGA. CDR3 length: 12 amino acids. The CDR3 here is CASSPGPEDYTF. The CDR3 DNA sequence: TGTGCCAGCAGCCCCGGACCCGAAGACTACACCTTC. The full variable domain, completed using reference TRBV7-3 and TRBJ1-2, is GAGVSQTPSNKVTEKGKYVELRCDPISGHTALYWYRQSLGQGPEFLIYFQGTGAADDSGLPNDRFFAVRPEGSVSTLKIQRTERGDSAVYLCASSPGPEDYTFGSGTRLTVV.

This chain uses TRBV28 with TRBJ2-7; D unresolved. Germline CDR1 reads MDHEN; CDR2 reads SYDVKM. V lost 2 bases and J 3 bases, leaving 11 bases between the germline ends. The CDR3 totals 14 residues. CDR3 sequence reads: CASSLTSVHYEQYF. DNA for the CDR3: TGTGCCAGCAGTTTAACCAGCGTACACTACGAGCAGTACTTC.

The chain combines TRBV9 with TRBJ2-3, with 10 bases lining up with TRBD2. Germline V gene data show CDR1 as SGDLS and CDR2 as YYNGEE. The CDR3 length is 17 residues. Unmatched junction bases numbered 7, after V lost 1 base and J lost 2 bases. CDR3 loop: CASSVLAGGQLTDTQYF. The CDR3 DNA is TGTGCCAGCAGCGTATTAGCGGGAGGCCAACTCACAGATACGCAGTATTTT.

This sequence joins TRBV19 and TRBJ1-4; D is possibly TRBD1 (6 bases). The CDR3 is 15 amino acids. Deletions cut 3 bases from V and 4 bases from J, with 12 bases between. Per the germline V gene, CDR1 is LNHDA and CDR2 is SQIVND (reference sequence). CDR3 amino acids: CASSIQGQYNEKLFF. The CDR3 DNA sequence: TGTGCCAGTAGTATCCAGGGGCAGTATAATGAAAAACTGTTTTTT.